The 3 T cell receptor beta chains in this list originate from one sample, sequenced in a study of post-analysis software for immune sequencing data. Broader study findings: There were five or six TRBV segments more frequent in patients than controls, and TRBV5-6, TRBV5-1 and TRBV20-1 were among them.

Presence of unique molecular identifiers characterized the TCR beta cDNA libraries. In TCRdb, the PCR reads were re-called with MiXCR into one record per CDR3 protein. The sample records about 560,000 distinct CDR3 sequences, roughly two fifths being singletons. These receptors have no identified antigens. The sample comprised blood. These receptors originate from a girl between 10 and 17 years old with multiple sclerosis.

The rearrangement joins TRBV4-1 to TRBJ1-2; no firm D call. CDR1 is MGHRA and CDR2 is YSYEKL in the germline V gene. V was cut by 2 bases and J by 3 bases, with 16 bases left in between. The CDR3 has 16 residues. DNA for the CDR3: TGCGCCAGCAGCCAATCTGTAGGACCGAGGGACTATGGCTACACCTTC. This gives the protein CASSQSVGPRDYGYTF.

This clonotype has just a few counts. The chain couples TRBV20-1 to TRBJ2-3, with D unresolved. The CDR3 length is 13 residues. Looked up from germline, CDR1 is DFQATT and CDR2 is SNEGSKA (reference sequence). V was clipped by 0 bases and J by 4 bases, with 8 bases between them. CDR3 nucleotides: TGCAGTGCTAGAGATGGCGTTGCAGATACGCAGTATTTT. This gives the protein CSARDGVADTQYF.

CDR3 DNA sequence: TGTGCCAGCAGCAAACCCGGGACAGAGACCAATGAGCAGTTCTTC. Residues: CASSKPGTETNEQFF. The rearrangement links TRBV7-9 to TRBJ2-1; 7 bases agree with TRBD1. This CDR3 is 15 amino acids long. Germline V gene sequence: CDR1 SEHNR, CDR2 FQNEAQ (reference sequence). Losses at the gene ends were 5 bases for V and 6 bases for J; bases not matched to a gene: 10.